These 2 T cell receptor beta chains were all obtained from the same sample, sequenced in a study of shared clonotypes between healthy human individuals (dated by TCRdb to 2019 to 2021). Libraries came from the immunoSEQ multiplex PCR assay. What TCRdb holds here is the immuneACCESS table cut down to in-frame rearrangements. Part of the clones is not present; checked against another copy, under half of the missing clones reflect an unresolved V gene, and the others are unexplained. The sample table contains 400,000 to 500,000 clones; only one count was recorded for approximately 80% of them. Of the sample, 13% is held by the ten largest clones. Sequenced input: PBMCs. These receptors all come from a woman between 35 and 50 years old in good health. Some clones in this sample may be carry-over from other donors' samples.

The chain joins TRBV5-1 to TRBJ2-1; no clear D gene. There are 17 residues in the CDR3. V was clipped by 4 bases and J by 3 bases, with 20 bases between them. CDR1 is SGHRS and CDR2 is YFSETQ in the germline V gene. Written as DNA, the CDR3 is TGCGCCAGCAGCCCCCCCTCAACACCCGATGTCTACAATGAGCAGTTCTTC. It encodes CASSPPSTPDVYNEQFF.

This chain links TRBV18 with TRBJ2-7; 10 nucleotides agree with TRBD1. V lost 5 bases and J lost 5; bases outside the gene matches: 3. This CDR3 comprises 13 residues. Germline V lookup: CDR1 KGHSH, CDR2 LQKENI. This CDR3 reads CASSAGTGDEQYF. The CDR3 region has the DNA TGTGCCAGCTCAGCTGGGACAGGGGACGAGCAGTACTTC.